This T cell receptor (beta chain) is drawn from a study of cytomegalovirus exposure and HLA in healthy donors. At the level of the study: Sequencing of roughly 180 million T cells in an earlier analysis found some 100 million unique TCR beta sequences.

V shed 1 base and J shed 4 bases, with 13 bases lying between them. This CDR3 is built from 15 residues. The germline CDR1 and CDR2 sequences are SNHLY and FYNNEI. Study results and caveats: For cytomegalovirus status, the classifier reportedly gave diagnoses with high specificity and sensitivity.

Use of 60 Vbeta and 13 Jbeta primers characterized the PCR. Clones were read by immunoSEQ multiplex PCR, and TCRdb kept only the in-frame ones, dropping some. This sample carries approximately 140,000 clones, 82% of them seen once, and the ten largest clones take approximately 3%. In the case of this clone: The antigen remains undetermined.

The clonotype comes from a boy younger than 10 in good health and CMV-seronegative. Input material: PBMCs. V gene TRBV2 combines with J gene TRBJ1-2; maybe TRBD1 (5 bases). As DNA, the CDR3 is TGTGCCAGCAGTGAAGAGGGACTCGGCGGCTATGGCTACACCTTC. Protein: CASSEEGLGGYGYTF.